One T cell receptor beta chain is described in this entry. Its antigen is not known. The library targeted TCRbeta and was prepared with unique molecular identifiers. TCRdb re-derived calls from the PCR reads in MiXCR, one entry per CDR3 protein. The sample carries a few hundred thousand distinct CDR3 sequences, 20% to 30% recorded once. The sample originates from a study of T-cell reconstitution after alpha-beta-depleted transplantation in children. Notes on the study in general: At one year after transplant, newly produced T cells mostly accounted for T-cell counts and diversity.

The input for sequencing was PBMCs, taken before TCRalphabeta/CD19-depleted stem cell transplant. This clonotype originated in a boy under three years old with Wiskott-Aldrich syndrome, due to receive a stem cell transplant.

The CDR3 reads CASSHGAITEAFF. The DNA of the CDR3 is TGTGCCAGCAGCCACGGGGCTATCACTGAAGCTTTCTTT. The gene calls are TRBV4-2 and TRBJ1-1, with a possible D match to TRBD1 (5 bases). This CDR3 has 13 amino acids. V was cut by 3 bases and J by 4 bases, with 9 bases left in between. CDR1 is LGHNA, CDR2 YNFKEQ, per germline.